These 10 T cell receptor beta chains were all obtained from the same sample, sequenced in a study of shared clonotypes between healthy human individuals. Sequencing was performed with immunoSEQ multiplex PCR; in TCRdb, only in-frame clones are kept and a portion is missing. The sample consists of 850,000 to 1,200,000 clones, about 75% of them appearing once. The material sequenced was memory CD4+ T cells sorted from blood. As for subset: CD45RA-negative fraction. The receptors originated from a man in his late teens or twenties in good health.

This sequence joins TRBV9 and TRBJ2-3; no definite D call. Germline-derived CDR1 and CDR2 are SGDLS and YYNGEE. The V gene lost 1 base and the J gene lost 2 bases, with 11 bases spanning the gap. The CDR3 loop spans 15 amino acids. The DNA of the CDR3 is TGTGCCAGCAGCGTAAACGGCTTGGACACAGATACGCAGTATTTT. As protein: CASSVNGLDTDTQYF.

As regards this clone: Other DNA sequences in this sample translate to the same CDR3. This chain connects TRBV28 to TRBJ1-2; 9 positions agree with TRBD1. The germline V gene has CDR1 MDHEN and CDR2 SYDVKM. This CDR3 has 14 amino acids. V dropped 5 bases and J dropped 5; count of bases not matched to a gene: 6. CDR3 in DNA: TGTGCCAGCAGTCCACCGGGACAGGGTTATGGCTACACCTTC. Its protein is CASSPPGQGYGYTF.

This chain joins TRBV6-5 and TRBJ2-7, with D tentatively TRBD1 (6 bases). The CDR3 runs 13 residues. In germline, CDR1 is MNHEY, CDR2 SVGAGI. V was trimmed by 10 bases and J by 1 base, leaving 14 bases between them. Written as DNA, the CDR3 is TGTGCCACCAGCAGGGGCTCGTCCTACGAGCAGTACTTC. This sequence encodes CATSRGSSYEQYF.

The DNA for the CDR3 is TGTGCCAGCAGCGGAGGACTAGCGGGAGTAACCGGGGAGCTGTTTTTT. Translating gives CASSGGLAGVTGELFF. V and J are TRBV5-4 and TRBJ2-2; 13 bases fit TRBD2. The ends lost 4 bases at V and 5 bases at J; junction bases unmatched: 5. Per the germline V gene, CDR1 is SGHNT and CDR2 is YYREEE (reference sequence). The CDR3 sequence is 16 residues long.

The CDR3 loop is CASTSLGFGENYGYTF. CDR3 nucleotide sequence: TGTGCCAGCACCTCCCTAGGGTTTGGGGAAAACTATGGCTACACCTTC. The V gene is TRBV28, the J gene TRBJ1-2; D is ambiguous. The CDR3 extends over 16 amino acids. Trimming stripped 7 bases from V and 2 bases from J, with 20 bases between. Germline lookup yields CDR1 MDHEN and CDR2 SYDVKM.

The V call is TRBV28, the J call TRBJ2-5; no clear D. CDR3 size: 14 residues. V was shortened by 3 bases and J by 5 bases, with 13 bases between the two germline ends. CDR1 is MDHEN, CDR2 SYDVKM, per germline. CDR3 loop: CASSLSPLGETQYF. CDR3 sequence (DNA): TGTGCCAGCAGTTTGAGCCCTCTCGGGGAGACCCAGTACTTC.

This clone came up a few times. This chain connects TRBV4-1 to TRBJ2-2; D is perhaps TRBD1 or TRBD2 (5 bases each). Trimming shortened V by 1 base and J by 4 bases, and 10 bases separated the two germline ends. The CDR3 is 15 residues long. In germline, CDR1 is MGHRA, CDR2 YSYEKL. DNA for the CDR3: TGCGCCAGCAGCCAAGGCCAGGGAGTCACCGGGGAGCTGTTTTTT. Protein: CASSQGQGVTGELFF.

This chain uses TRBV18 with TRBJ1-2, with D possibly TRBD1 on 5 matching bases. Germline V gene sequence: CDR1 KGHSH, CDR2 LQKENI. V lost 3 bases and J lost 4, with 15 bases in between. This CDR3 region has 15 residues. This CDR3 is CASSPEVGVSYGYTF. DNA of the CDR3: TGTGCCAGCTCACCGGAGGTGGGGGTCAGCTATGGCTACACCTTC.

This clone was counted a single time. A much larger clone is a single base away; this may be a read error. The CDR3 protein is CAGSLAGTGNQPQHF. Written as DNA, the CDR3 is TGTGCCGGCAGCTTGGCAGGGACGGGCAATCAGCCCCAGCATTTT. This chain uses TRBV5-6 with TRBJ1-5; D may be TRBD1 (5 bases). The germline V gene encodes CDR1 SGHDT and CDR2 YYEEEE. The CDR3 is made up of 15 amino acids. Variable domain in full (rest from reference TRBV5-6 and TRBJ1-5): DAGVTQSPTHLIKTRGQQVTLRCSPKSGHDTVSWYQQALGQGPQFIFQYYEEEERQRGNFPDRFSGHQFPNYSSELNVNALLLGDSALYLCAGSLAGTGNQPQHFGDGTRLSIL.

This clone was found a few times. CDR3 sequence reads: CASSPGQDQPQHF. CDR3 DNA: TGCGCCAGCAGCCCTGGACAGGATCAGCCCCAGCATTTT. The V call is TRBV5-1, the J call TRBJ1-5; 7 positions agree with TRBD1. The CDR3 contains 13 residues. Germline-derived CDR1 and CDR2 are SGHRS and YFSETQ. V gave up 4 bases and J gave up 5 bases; unmatched junction bases: 3.